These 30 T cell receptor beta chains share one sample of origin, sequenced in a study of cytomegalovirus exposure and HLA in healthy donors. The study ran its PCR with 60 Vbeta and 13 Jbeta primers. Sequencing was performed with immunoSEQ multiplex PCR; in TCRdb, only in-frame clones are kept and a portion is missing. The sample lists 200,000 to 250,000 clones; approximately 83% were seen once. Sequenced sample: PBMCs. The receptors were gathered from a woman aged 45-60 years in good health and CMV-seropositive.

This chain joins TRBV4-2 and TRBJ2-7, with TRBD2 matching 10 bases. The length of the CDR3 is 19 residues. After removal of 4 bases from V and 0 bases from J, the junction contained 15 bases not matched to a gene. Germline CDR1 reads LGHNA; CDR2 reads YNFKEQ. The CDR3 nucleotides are TGTGCCAGCAGCCTCACGCACCTAGCGGGGGCGGTAGGCTCCTACGAGCAGTACTTC. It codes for CASSLTHLAGAVGSYEQYF.

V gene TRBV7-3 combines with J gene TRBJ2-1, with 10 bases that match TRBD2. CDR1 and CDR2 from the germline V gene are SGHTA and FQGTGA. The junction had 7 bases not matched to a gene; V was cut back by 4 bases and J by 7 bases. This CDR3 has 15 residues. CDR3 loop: CASSSGLAFLNEQFF. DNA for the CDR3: TGTGCCAGCAGCTCGGGACTAGCGTTTCTGAATGAGCAGTTCTTC.

The CDR3 DNA reads as TGTGCCAGCAGTGCCATTGGACTAGCGGGGGGTTGGCACGAGCAGTACTTC. This encodes CASSAIGLAGGWHEQYF. This chain connects TRBV6-1 to TRBJ2-7; 14 nucleotides line up with TRBD2. V lost 4 bases, J lost 5 bases, and 10 bases stayed unmatched. CDR1 MNHNS and CDR2 SASEGT come from the germline V gene. The CDR3 is 17 amino acids.

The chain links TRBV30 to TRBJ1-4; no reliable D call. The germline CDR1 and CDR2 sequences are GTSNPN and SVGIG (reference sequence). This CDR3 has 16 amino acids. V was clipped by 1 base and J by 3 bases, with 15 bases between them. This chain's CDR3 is CAWSGLPGGANEKLFF. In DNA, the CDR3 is TGTGCCTGGAGTGGTCTCCCGGGAGGCGCTAATGAAAAACTGTTTTTT. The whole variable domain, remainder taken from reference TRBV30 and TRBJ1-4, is SQTIHQWPATLVQPVGSPLSLECTVEGTSNPNLYWYRQAAGRGLQLLFYSVGIGQISSEVPQNLSASRPQDRQFILSSKKLLLSDSGFYLCAWSGLPGGANEKLFFGSGTQLSVL.

The CDR3 region has the DNA TGTGCCAGCGGACTCCAGGCGGGGGGTTACGAGCAGTACTTC. It translates to CASGLQAGGYEQYF. The gene calls are TRBV7-8 and TRBJ2-7, with TRBD2 matching over 8 bases. The germline V gene encodes CDR1 SGHVS and CDR2 FQNEAQ. The junction had 10 bases not matched to a gene; V was cut back by 8 bases and J by 4 bases. The CDR3 consists of 14 residues.

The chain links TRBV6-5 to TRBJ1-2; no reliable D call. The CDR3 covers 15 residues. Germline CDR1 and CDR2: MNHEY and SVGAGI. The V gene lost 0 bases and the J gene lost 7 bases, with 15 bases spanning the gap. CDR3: CASSYSVEGGGGYTF. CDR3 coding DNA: TGTGCCAGCAGTTACTCGGTGGAGGGTGGAGGTGGCTACACCTTC.

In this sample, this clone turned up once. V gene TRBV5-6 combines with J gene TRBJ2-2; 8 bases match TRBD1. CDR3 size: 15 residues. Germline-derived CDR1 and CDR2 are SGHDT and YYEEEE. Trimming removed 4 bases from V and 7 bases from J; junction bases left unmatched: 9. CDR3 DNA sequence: TGTGCCAGCAGCAACCAGGGGGCGAGCGACGGGGAGCTGTTTTTT. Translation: CASSNQGASDGELFF.

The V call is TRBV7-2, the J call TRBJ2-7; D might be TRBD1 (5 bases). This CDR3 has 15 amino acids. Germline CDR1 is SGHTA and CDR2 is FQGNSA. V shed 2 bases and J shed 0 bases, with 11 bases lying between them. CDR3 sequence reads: CASSLFTGSSYEQYF. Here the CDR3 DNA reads TGTGCCAGCAGCTTATTCACAGGCAGCTCCTACGAGCAGTACTTC.

The CDR3 nucleotides read TGTGCCCAAGTGGAGCGGGGGGCCACAGATACGCAGTATTTT. This sequence encodes CAQVERGATDTQYF. The gene calls are TRBV2 and TRBJ2-3; TRBD2 matches 9 bases. The germline gives CDR1 SNHLY, CDR2 FYNNEI. The J segment lost 2 bases and the V segment lost 11 bases, leaving 8 bases of the junction unmatched. CDR3 length: 14 residues.

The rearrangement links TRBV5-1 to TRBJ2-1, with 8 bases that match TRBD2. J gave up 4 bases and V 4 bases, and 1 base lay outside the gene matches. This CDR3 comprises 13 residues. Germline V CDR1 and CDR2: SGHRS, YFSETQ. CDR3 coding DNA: TGCGCCAGCAGCCGGGAGGGGTACAATGAGCAGTTCTTC. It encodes CASSREGYNEQFF. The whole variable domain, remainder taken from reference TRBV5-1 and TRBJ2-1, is KAGVTQTPRYLIKTRGQQVTLSCSPISGHRSVSWYQQTPGQGLQFLFEYFSETQRNKGNFPGRFSGRQFSNSRSEMNVSTLELGDSALYLCASSREGYNEQFFGPGTRLTVL.

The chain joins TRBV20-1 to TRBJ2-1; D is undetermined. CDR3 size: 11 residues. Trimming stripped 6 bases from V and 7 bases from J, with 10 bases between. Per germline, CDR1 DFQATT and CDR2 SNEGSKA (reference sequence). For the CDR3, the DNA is TGCAGTGCCCCTTCGCGGAATGAGCAGTTCTTC. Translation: CSAPSRNEQFF.

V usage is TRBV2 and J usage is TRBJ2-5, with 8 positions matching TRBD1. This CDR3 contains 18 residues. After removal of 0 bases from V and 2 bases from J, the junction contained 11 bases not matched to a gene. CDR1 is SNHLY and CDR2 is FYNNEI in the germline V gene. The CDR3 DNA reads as TGTGCCAGCAGTGAAGCGCTTTCCCGGGACAGGAAACAAGAGACCCAGTACTTC. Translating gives CASSEALSRDRKQETQYF.

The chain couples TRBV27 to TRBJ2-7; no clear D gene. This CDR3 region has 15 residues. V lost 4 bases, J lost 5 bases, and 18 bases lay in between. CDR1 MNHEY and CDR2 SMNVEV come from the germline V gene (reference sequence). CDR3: CASSSRLTLAHEQYF. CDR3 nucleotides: TGTGCCAGCAGTTCCCGACTCACCCTCGCCCACGAGCAGTACTTC.

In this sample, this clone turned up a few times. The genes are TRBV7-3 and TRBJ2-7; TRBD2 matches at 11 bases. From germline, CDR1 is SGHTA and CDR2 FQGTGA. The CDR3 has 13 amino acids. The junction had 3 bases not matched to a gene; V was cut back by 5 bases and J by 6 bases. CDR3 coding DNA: TGTGCCAGCAGCATCCTAGCGGGGGGCGAGCAGTACTTC. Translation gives CASSILAGGEQYF.

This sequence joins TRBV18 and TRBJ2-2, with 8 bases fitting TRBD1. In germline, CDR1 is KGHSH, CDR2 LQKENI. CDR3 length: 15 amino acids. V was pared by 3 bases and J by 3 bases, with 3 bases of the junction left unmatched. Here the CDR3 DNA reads TGTGCCAGCTCACCGGGGACAGGTGACACCGGGGAGCTGTTTTTT. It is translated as CASSPGTGDTGELFF.

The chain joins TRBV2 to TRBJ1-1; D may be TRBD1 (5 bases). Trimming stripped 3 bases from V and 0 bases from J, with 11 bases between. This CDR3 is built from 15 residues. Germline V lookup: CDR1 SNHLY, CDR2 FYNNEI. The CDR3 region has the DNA TGTGCCAGCAGTGAGGGGCAGGTTCTGAACACTGAAGCTTTCTTT. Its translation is CASSEGQVLNTEAFF.

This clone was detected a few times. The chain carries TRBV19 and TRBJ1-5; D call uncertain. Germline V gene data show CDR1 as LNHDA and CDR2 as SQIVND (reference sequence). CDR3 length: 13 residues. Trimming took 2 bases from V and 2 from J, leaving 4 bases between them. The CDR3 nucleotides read TGTGCCAGTAGTATAACAGGCAATCAGCCCCAGCATTTT. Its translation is CASSITGNQPQHF.

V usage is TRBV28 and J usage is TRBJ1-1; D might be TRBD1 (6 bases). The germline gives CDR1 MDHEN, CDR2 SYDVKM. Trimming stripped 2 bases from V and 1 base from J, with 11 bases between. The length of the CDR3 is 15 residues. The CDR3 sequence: CASSLELGQNTEAFF. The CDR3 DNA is TGTGCCAGCAGTTTAGAGTTGGGACAGAACACTGAAGCTTTCTTT.

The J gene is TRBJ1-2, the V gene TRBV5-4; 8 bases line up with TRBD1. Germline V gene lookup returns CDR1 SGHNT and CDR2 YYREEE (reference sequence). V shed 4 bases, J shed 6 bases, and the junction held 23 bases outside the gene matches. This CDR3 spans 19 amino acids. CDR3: CASSPGTGRVMARLDGYTF. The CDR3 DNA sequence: TGTGCCAGCAGCCCAGGGACAGGTAGAGTTATGGCAAGACTGGATGGCTACACCTTC.

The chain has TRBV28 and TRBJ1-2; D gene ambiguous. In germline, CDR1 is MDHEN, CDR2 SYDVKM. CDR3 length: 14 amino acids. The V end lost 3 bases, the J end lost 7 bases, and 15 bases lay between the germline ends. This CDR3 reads CASSFLVQALGYTF. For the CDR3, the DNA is TGTGCCAGCAGTTTTTTAGTTCAGGCCCTTGGCTACACCTTC.

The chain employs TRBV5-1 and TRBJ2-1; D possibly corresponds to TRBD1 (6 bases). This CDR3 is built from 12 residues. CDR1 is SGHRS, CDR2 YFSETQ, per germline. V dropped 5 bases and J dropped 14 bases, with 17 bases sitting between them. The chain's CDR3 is CASSAEQGREFF. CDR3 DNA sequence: TGCGCCAGCAGTGCGGAACAGGGTCGGGAGTTCTTC.

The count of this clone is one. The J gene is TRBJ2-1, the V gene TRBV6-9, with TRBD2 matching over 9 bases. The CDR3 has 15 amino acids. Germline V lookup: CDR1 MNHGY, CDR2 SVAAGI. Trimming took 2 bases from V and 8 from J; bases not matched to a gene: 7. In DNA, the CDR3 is TGTGCCAGCAGTTATGGGCGGGGGGGCCGAGATGAGCAGTTCTTC. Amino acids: CASSYGRGGRDEQFF.

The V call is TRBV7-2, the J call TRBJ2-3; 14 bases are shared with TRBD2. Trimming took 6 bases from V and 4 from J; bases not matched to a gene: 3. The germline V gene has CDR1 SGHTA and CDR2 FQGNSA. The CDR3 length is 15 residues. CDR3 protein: CASSRGLAGADTQYF. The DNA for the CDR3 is TGTGCCAGCAGTCGGGGACTAGCGGGGGCAGATACGCAGTATTTT.

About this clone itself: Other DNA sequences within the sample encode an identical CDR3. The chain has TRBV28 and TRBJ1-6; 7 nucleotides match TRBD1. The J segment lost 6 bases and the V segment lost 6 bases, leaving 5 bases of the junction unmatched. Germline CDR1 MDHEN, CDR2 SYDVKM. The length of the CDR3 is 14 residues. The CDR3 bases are TGTGCCAGCAGGCCTGGGACAGTTAATTCACCCCTCCACTTT. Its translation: CASRPGTVNSPLHF.

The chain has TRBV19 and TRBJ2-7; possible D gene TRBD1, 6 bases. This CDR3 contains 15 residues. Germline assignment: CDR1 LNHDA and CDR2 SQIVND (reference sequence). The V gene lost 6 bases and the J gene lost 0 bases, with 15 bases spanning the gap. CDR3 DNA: TGTGCCAGTAGGGTGGGGGCCGCCAGCTCCTACGAGCAGTACTTC. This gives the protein CASRVGAASSYEQYF.

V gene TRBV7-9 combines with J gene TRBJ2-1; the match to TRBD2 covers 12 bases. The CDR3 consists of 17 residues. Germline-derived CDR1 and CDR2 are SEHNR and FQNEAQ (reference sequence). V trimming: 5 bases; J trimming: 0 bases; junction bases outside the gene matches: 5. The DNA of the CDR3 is TGTGCCAGCAGCCTGACTAGCGGGGGAAGCTCCTACAATGAGCAGTTCTTC. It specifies CASSLTSGGSSYNEQFF.

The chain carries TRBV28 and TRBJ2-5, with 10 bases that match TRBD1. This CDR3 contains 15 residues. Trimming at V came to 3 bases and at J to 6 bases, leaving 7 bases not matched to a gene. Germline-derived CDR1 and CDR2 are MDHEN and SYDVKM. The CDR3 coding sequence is TGTGCCAGCAGTTTGAGAGGGACAGGGGAACAGACCCAGTACTTC. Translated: CASSLRGTGEQTQYF. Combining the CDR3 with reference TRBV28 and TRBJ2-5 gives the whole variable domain DVKVTQSSRYLVKRTGEKVFLECVQDMDHENMFWYRQDPGLGLRLIYFSYDVKMKEKGDIPEGYSVSREKKERFSLILESASTNQTSMYLCASSLRGTGEQTQYFGPGTRLLVL.

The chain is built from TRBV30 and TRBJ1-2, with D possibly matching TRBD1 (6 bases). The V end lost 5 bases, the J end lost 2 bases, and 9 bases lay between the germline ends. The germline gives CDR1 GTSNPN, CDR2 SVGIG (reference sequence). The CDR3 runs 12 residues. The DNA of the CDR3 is TGTGCCTGGTCGGACAGAAACTATGGCTACACCTTC. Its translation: CAWSDRNYGYTF.

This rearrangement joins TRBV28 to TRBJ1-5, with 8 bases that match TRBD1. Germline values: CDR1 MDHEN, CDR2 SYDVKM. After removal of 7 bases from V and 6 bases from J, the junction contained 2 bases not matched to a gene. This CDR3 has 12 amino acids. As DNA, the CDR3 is TGTGCCAGCACCCAGGGGGCTCAGCCCCAGCATTTT. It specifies CASTQGAQPQHF.

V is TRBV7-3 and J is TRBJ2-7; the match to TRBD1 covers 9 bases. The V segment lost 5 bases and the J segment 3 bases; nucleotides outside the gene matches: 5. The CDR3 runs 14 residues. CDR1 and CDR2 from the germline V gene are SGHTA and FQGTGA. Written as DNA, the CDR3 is TGTGCCAGCAGCCAGACAGGGGGTCACTACGAGCAGTACTTC. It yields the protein CASSQTGGHYEQYF.